This T cell receptor (beta chain) comes out of a study of T cell repertoires in cytomegalovirus infection. This CDR3 has 12 amino acids. Looked up from germline, CDR1 is SNHLY and CDR2 is FYNNEI. V shed 6 bases and J shed 7 bases, with 12 bases lying between them. Overall study findings and caveats: Carriers of CMV and the relevant HLA type were discriminated by public TCR beta frequency. Predominance within the ex vivo response was attributable to HLA-C-restricted CMV-specific TCR beta clonotypes.

One entry per CDR3 protein results from TCRdb running MiXCR on the reads. The repertoire includes roughly 310,000 distinct CDR3 sequences, about a sixth of them detected once, and around 13% sits in the top ten. This clonotype was seen many times. The antigen remains unidentified. Sequencing input: PBMCs. The TCR originated in a human donor in good health (CMV status not recorded). Some clones in this sample may be carry-over from other donors' samples. This chain uses TRBV2 with TRBJ1-2; D call uncertain. The CDR3 loop reads CASRVEASGYTF. CDR3 DNA: TGTGCCAGCAGGGTAGAGGCTTCTGGCTACACCTTC.